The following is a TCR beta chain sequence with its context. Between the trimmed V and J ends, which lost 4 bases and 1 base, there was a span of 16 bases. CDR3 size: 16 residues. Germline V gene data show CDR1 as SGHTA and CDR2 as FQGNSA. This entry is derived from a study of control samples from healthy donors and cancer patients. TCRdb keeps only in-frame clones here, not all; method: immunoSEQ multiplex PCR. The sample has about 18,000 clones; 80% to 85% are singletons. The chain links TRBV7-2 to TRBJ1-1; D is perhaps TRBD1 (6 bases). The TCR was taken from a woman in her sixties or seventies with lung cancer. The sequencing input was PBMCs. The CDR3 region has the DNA TGTGCCAGCAGCTCCCAGGGGCCCGGGGCGAACACTGAAGCTTTCTTT. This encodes CASSSQGPGANTEAFF.